This TCR beta chain was obtained from a study of T-cell reconstitution after alpha-beta-depleted transplantation in children. V was clipped by 0 bases and J by 7 bases, with 7 bases between them. Per germline, CDR1 SGHRS and CDR2 YFSETQ. The CDR3 consists of 12 residues. The count of this clonotype is one. Unique molecular identifiers were built into the TCRbeta library. MiXCR was run by TCRdb on the PCR reads, yielding one entry per CDR3 protein. In the table there are around 580,000 distinct CDR3 sequences, roughly 30% of which are singletons. Here the sequenced sample was PBMCs, taken before TCRalphabeta/CD19-depleted stem cell transplant. This chain connects TRBV5-1 to TRBJ1-2; D is undetermined. The TCR originated in a boy under two years old with Wiskott-Aldrich syndrome, due to receive a stem cell transplant. In DNA form, the CDR3 reads TGCGCCAGCAGCTTGGACGTATCTGGCTACACCTTC. This sequence encodes CASSLDVSGYTF.